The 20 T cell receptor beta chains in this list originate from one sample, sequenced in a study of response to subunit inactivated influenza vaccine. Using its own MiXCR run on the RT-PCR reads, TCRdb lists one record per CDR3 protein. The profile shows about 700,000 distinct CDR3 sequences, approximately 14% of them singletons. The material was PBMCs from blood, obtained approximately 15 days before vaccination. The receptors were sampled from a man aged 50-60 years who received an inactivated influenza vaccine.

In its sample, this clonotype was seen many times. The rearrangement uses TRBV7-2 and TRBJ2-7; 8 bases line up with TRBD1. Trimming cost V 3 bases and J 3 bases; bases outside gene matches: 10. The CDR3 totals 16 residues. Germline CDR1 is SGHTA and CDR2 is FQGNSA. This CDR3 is CASSFSRTGTNYEQYF. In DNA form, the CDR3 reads TGTGCCAGCAGCTTTTCCCGGACAGGGACCAACTACGAGCAGTACTTC.

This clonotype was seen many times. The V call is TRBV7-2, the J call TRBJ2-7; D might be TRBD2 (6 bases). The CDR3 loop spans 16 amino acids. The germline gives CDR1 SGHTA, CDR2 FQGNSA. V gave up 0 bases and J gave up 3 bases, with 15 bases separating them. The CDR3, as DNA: TGTGCCAGCAGCTTAGCGCGGGGAACAGGCATCTACGAGCAGTACTTC. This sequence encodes CASSLARGTGIYEQYF.

The CDR3 nucleotides are TGTGCCAGCAGCCCACCACTTATGGGCCGCGAGACCCAGTACTTC. Encoded protein: CASSPPLMGRETQYF. The chain combines TRBV11-2 with TRBJ2-5; D not certain. Germline-derived CDR1 and CDR2 are SGHAT and FQNNGV. The CDR3 has 15 amino acids. The germline V and J ends were trimmed by 5 bases and 5 bases, with 18 bases remaining between them.

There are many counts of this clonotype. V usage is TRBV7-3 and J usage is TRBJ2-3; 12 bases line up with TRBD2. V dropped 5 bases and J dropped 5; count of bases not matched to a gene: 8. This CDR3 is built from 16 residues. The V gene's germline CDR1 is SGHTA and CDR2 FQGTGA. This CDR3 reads CASSLRTSGTIDTQYF. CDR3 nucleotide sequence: TGTGCCAGCAGCCTTCGGACTAGCGGGACGATAGATACGCAGTATTTT.

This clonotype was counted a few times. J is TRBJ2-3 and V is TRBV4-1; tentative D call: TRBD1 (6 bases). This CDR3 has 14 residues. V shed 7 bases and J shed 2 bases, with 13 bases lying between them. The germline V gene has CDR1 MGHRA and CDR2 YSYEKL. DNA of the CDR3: TGCGCCAGCACTTACAGGGATCCCACAGATACGCAGTATTTT. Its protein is CASTYRDPTDTQYF.

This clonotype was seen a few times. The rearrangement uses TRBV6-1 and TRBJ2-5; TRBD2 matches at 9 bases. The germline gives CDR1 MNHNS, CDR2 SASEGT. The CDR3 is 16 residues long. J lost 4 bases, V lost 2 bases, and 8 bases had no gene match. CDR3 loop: CASSERGAGGRETQYF. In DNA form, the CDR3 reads TGTGCCAGCAGTGAAAGAGGAGCGGGGGGCCGAGAGACCCAGTACTTC.

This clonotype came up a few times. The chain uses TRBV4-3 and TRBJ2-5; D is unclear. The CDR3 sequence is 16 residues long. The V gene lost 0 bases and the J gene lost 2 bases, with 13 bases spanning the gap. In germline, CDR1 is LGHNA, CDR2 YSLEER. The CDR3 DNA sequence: TGCGCCAGCAGCCAAGATTGGGCAGGAAAACAAGAGACCCAGTACTTC. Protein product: CASSQDWAGKQETQYF.

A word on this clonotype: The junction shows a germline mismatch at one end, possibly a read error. The CDR3 nucleotides are TGTGCTAGCAGCTTAGCCACAGGGTCGGAGGAGACCCAGTACTTC. This encodes CASSLATGSEETQYF. The V gene is TRBV7-7, the J gene TRBJ2-5, with TRBD1 as a possible D gene (6 bases). Germline CDR1 is SSHAT and CDR2 is FNYEAQ (reference sequence). The CDR3 loop spans 15 amino acids.

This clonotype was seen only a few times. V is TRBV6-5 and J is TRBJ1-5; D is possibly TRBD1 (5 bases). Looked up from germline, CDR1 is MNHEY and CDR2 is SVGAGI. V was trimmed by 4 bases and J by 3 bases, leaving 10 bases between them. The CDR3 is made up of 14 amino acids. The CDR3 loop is CASSFAGTNQPQHF. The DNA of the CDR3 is TGTGCCAGCAGTTTTGCAGGGACCAATCAGCCCCAGCATTTT.

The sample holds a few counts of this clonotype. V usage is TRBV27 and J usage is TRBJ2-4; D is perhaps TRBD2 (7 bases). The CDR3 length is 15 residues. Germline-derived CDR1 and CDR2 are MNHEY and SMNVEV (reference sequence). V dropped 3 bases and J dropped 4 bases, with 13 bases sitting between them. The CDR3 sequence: CASSFGGGEKNIQYF. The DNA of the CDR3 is TGTGCCAGCAGTTTTGGCGGGGGCGAAAAAAACATTCAGTACTTC.

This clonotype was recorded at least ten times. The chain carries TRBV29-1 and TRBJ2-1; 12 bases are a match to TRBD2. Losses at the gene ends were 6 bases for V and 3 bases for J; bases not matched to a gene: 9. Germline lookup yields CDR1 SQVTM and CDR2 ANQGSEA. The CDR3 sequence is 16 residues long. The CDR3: CSVDRLAGEGYNEQFF. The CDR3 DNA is TGCAGCGTCGACAGACTAGCGGGAGAGGGCTACAATGAGCAGTTCTTC.

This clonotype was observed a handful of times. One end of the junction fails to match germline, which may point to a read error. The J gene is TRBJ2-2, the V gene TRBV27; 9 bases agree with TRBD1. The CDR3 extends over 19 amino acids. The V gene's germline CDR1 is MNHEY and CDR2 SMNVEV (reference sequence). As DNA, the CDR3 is TGTGCCAGCAGTCTATCTGATAGACCGGGACAGGGGAACACCGGGGAGCTGTTTTTT. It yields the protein CASSLSDRPGQGNTGELFF.

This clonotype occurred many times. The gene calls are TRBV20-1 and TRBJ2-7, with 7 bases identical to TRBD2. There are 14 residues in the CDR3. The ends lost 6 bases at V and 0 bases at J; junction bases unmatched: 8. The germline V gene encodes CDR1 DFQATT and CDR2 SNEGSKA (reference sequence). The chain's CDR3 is CSAQSGIGSYEQYF. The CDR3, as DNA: TGCAGTGCGCAGAGCGGGATAGGCTCCTACGAGCAGTACTTC.

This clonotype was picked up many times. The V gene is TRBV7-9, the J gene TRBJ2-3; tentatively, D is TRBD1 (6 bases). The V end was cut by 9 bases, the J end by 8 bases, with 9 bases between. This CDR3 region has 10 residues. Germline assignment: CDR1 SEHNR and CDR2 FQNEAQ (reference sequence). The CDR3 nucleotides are TGTGCCAGTCAGGGGAGTACGCAGTATTTT. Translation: CASQGSTQYF.

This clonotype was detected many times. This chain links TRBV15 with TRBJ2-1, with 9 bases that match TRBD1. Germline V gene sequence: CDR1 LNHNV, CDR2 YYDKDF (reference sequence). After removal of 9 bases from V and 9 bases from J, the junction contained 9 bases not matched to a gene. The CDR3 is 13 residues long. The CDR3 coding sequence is TGTGCCACTGCCGGGACAGGGTCGGGTGAGCAGTTCTTC. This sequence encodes CATAGTGSGEQFF.

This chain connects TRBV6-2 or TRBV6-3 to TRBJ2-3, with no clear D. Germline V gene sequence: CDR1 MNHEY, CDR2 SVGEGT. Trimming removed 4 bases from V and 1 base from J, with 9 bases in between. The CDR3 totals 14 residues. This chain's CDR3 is CASSSSWGTDTQYF. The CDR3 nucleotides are TGTGCCAGCAGTTCCAGCTGGGGCACAGATACGCAGTATTTT.

CDR3 amino acids: CATTSGTSGGYEQFF. The CDR3, as DNA: TGTGCCACCACTTCAGGGACTAGCGGAGGATATGAGCAGTTCTTC. The chain is built from TRBV24-1 and TRBJ2-1, with 11 bases fitting TRBD2. The CDR3 is 15 amino acids. J lost 8 bases, V lost 8 bases, and 10 bases had no gene match. Germline CDR1 and CDR2: KGHDR and SFDVKD.

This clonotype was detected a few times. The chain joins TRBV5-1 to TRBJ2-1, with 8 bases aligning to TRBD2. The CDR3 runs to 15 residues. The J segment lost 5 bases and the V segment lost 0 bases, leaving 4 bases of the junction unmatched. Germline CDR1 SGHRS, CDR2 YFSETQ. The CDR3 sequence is CASSLGAGADNEQFF. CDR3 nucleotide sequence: TGCGCCAGCAGCTTGGGAGCGGGAGCCGACAATGAGCAGTTCTTC.

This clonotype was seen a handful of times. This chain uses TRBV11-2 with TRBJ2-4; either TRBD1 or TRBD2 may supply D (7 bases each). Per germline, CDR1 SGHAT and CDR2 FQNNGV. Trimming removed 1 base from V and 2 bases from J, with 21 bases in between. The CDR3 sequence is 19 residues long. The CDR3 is CASSLVRGQGGRTKNIQYF. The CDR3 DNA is TGTGCCAGCAGCTTAGTGAGGGGGCAGGGCGGGAGAACCAAAAACATTCAGTACTTC.

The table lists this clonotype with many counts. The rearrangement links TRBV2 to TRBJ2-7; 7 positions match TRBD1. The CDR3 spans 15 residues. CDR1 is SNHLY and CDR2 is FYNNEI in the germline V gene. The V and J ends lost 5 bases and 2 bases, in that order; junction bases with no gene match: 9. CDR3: CASSYRQGRTYEQYF. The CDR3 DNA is TGTGCCAGCAGTTACCGACAGGGAAGGACCTACGAGCAGTACTTC.